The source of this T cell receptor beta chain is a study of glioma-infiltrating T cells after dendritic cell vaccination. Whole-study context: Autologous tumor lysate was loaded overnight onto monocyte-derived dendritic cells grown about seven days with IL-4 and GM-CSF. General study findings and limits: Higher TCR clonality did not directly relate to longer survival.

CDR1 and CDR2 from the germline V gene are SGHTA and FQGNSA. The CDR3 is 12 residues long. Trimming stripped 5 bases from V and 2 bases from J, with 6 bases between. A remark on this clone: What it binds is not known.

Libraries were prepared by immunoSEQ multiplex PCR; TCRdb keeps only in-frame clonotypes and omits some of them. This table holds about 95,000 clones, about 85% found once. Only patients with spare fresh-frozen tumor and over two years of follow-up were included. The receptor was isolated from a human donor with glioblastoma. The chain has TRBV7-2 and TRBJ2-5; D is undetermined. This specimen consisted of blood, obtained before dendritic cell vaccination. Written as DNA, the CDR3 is TGTGCCAGCAGCGCGCGACAAGAGACCCAGTACTTC. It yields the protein CASSARQETQYF.